A single sample is the source of the 7 T cell receptor beta chains below, sequenced in a study of shared clonotypes between healthy human individuals. Repertoires were generated with immunoSEQ multiplex PCR, while TCRdb's copy carries only in-frame clones and drops some. Of fewer than 850,000 clones listed, less than 95% are singletons. Material: memory CD8+ T cells from PBMCs. Documented subset: CD45RO+ cells pooled with CCR7-negative TemRA cells. Source of these receptors: a young man in good health. Some clones in this sample may be carry-over from other donors' samples.

The DNA for the CDR3 is TGCGCCAGCAGCCAAGGTAGCAGGGGGCTAGGCGGGGAGCTGTTTTTT. Translated: CASSQGSRGLGGELFF. The rearrangement links TRBV4-1 to TRBJ2-2; 8 nucleotides agree with TRBD1. Germline CDR1 and CDR2: MGHRA and YSYEKL. V lost 1 base to trimming and J lost 7 bases; unmatched junction nucleotides: 8. This CDR3 is 16 amino acids long.

The chain is built from TRBV27 and TRBJ2-7; a possible D gene is TRBD2 (6 bases). CDR3 size: 15 residues. CDR1 and CDR2 (germline): MNHEY, SMNVEV (reference sequence). Trimming removed 5 bases at V and 2 bases at J, with 16 bases between. The CDR3 region is CASSPSGLLAYEQYF. Here the CDR3 DNA reads TGTGCCAGCAGTCCCTCGGGACTGTTGGCCTACGAGCAGTACTTC.

The chain uses TRBV27 and TRBJ1-1, with D unclear. Trimming cost V 5 bases and J 3 bases, with 10 bases left between them. Germline-derived CDR1 and CDR2 are MNHEY and SMNVEV (reference sequence). The CDR3 contains 13 residues. The CDR3 nucleotides are TGTGCCAGCAGTATCTGGTCCGACACTGAAGCTTTCTTT. It encodes CASSIWSDTEAFF.

This chain joins TRBV9 and TRBJ2-2; TRBD1 matches 7 bases. The V and J ends lost 5 bases and 7 bases, in that order; junction bases with no gene match: 5. The CDR3 has 13 amino acids. Germline V gene sequence: CDR1 SGDLS, CDR2 YYNGEE. The CDR3 sequence is CASSETGDGELFF. The CDR3 nucleotides read TGTGCCAGCAGTGAAACAGGGGACGGGGAGCTGTTTTTT.

The rearrangement uses TRBV27 and TRBJ1-2; TRBD1 matches at 8 bases. The CDR3 is 14 residues long. The V gene end was trimmed by 8 bases and the J gene end by 1 base; junction bases not matched to a gene: 6. In germline, CDR1 is MNHEY, CDR2 SMNVEV (reference sequence). The CDR3 protein is CASRTGGYNYGYTF. The CDR3 nucleotides are TGTGCCAGCCGAACAGGGGGATATAACTATGGCTACACCTTC.

A few counts support this clone. The rearrangement joins TRBV29-1 to TRBJ1-5; D perhaps matches TRBD1 (6 bases). V gave up 6 bases and J gave up 0 bases, with 12 bases separating them. Germline V CDR1 and CDR2: SQVTM, ANQGSEA. The CDR3 loop spans 14 amino acids. Here the CDR3 reads CSVATGYSNQPQHF. The CDR3 region has the DNA TGCAGCGTGGCGACAGGATATAGCAATCAGCCCCAGCATTTT.

This clone was detected only once. The same CDR3 arises from other DNA sequences in this sample as well. The chain is built from TRBV7-9 and TRBJ2-7, with D possibly TRBD1 on 6 matching bases. Trimming pared 4 bases from V and 0 bases from J, leaving 10 bases between. The germline V gene has CDR1 SEHNR and CDR2 FQNEAQ (reference sequence). This CDR3 has 14 residues. CDR3 DNA sequence: TGTGCCAGCAGCTCGCGACAGGCCTCCTACGAGCAGTACTTC. It translates to CASSSRQASYEQYF.